This record covers a single T cell receptor (beta chain). Assay: immunoSEQ multiplex PCR; the TCRdb copy retains only in-frame clones and omits some. The top ten clones hold under 6.5% of a sample with about 120,000 clones, around 81% of them seen once. Time point: blood 2 weeks post-SBRT. Treatment given: 15 Gy SBRT to primary tumor, nephrectomy 4 weeks later. The data are from a study of radiation and T cells in renal cell carcinoma. Germline trimming cut 3 bases from V and 5 bases from J; bases unmatched to any gene: 10. The CDR3 loop spans 19 amino acids. Per the germline V gene, CDR1 is MGHRA and CDR2 is YSYEKL.

The material sequenced was blood, taken from a patient whose treatment included radiotherapy and nephrectomy. This receptor was identified in a man aged 50-59 years with renal cell carcinoma. V and J are TRBV4-1 and TRBJ2-1; 16 nucleotides line up with TRBD2. The CDR3, as DNA: TGCGCCAGCAGCCATCCGGGACTAGCGGGGGGGCGAGGTCACAATGAGCAGTTCTTC. Its protein product is CASSHPGLAGGRGHNEQFF.